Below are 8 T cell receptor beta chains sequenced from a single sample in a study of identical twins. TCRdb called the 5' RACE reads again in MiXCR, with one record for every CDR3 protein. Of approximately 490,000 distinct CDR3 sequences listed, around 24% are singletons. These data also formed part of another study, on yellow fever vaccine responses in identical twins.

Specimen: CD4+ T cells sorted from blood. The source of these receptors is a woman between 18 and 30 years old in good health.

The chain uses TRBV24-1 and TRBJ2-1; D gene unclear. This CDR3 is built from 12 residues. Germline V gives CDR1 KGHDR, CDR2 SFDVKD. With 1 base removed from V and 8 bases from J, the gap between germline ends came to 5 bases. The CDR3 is CATSDFPHEQFF. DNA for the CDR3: TGTGCCACCAGTGATTTCCCACATGAGCAGTTCTTC.

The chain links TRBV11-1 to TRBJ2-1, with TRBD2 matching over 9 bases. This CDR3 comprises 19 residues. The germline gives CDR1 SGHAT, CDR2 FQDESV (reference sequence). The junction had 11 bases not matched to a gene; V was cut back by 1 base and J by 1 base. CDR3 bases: TGTGCCAGCAGCTTAGAAGGACTAGCGATAGGGGGGTCCTACAATGAGCAGTTCTTC. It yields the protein CASSLEGLAIGGSYNEQFF. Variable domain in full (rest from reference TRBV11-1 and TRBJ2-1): EAEVAQSPRYKITEKSQAVAFWCDPISGHATLYWYRQILGQGPELLVQFQDESVVDDSQLPKDRFSAERLKGVDSTLKIQPAELGDSAMYLCASSLEGLAIGGSYNEQFFGPGTRLTVL.

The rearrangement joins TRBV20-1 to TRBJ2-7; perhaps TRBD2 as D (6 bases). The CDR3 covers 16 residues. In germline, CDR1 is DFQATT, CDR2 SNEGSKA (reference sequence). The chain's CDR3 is CCARETAGRWSYEQYV. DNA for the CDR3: TGCTGTGCTAGAGAGACCGCGGGAAGGTGGTCCTACGAGCAGTACGTC.

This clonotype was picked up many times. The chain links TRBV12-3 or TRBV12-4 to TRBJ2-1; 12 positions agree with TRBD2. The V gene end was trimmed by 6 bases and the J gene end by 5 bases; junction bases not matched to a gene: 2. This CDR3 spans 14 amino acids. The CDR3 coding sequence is TGTGCCAGCAGCCGACTAGCGGGAGACAATGAGCAGTTCTTC. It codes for CASSRLAGDNEQFF.

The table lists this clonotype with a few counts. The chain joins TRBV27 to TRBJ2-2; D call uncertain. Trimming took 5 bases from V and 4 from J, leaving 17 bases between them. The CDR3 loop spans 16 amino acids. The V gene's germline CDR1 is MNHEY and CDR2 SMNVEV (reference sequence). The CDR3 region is CASSPNPLIRTGELFF. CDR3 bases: TGTGCCAGCAGTCCCAACCCACTAATCCGCACCGGGGAGCTGTTTTTT.

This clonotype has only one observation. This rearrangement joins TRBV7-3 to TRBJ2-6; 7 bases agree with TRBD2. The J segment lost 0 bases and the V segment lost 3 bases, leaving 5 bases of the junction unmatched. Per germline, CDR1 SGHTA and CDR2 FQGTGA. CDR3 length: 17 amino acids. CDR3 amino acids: CASSLTGTTSGANVLTF. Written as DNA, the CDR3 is TGTGCCAGCAGCTTGACCGGGACTACCTCTGGGGCCAACGTCCTGACTTTC.

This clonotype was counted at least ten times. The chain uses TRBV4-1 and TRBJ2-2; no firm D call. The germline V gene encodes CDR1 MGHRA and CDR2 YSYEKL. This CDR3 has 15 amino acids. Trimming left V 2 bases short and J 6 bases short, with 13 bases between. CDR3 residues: CASSQSTVLPGELFF. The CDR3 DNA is TGCGCCAGCAGCCAATCTACAGTCCTCCCCGGGGAGCTGTTTTTT.

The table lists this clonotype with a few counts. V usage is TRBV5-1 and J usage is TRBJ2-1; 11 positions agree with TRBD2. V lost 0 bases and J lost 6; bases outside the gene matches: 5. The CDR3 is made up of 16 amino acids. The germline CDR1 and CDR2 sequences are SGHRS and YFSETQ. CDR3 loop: CASSLVTSGSLNEQFF. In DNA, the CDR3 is TGCGCCAGCAGCTTGGTTACTAGCGGGAGTCTCAATGAGCAGTTCTTC.